The clone carrying this TCR beta chain was seen a few times. No antigen is known for it. Germline loops: CDR1 MNHEY, CDR2 SVGEGT. The length of the CDR3 is 14 residues. The V end lost 4 bases, the J end lost 1 base, and 10 bases lay between the germline ends. Researchers made TCR beta libraries by using iRepertoire HTBI primers and running Arm-PCR on CDR3 regions. A single record per CDR3 protein comes from TCRdb applying MiXCR to the multiplex PCR reads. The sample yields a few hundred thousand distinct CDR3 sequences, about a quarter seen once. This specimen belongs to a study of regulatory T cells in long-lasting Graves disease. In the study overall: Graves' disease counted as persistent after over 5 years of antithyroid drugs with positive TSH receptor antibodies.

The sample's time point: persistent/refractory GD, antithyroid drugs over 5 years with positive TRAb. PBMCs provided the RNA from which the TCR library was made. Study conclusions and caveats: Preferential use of TRBV28, TRBJ1-2 and TRBJ2-5 was seen in persistent disease. Thyroid tissue was not sampled; only peripheral blood was. The study found persistent patients shared more public clonotypes (more than 2,500) than new patients (about 890).

The chain carries TRBV6-2 or TRBV6-3 and TRBJ1-1, with D tentatively TRBD1 (5 bases). The source was peripheral blood mononuclear cells (PBMCs), collected when the disease was refractory, from a patient treated with antithyroid drugs. The receptor's source is a female donor with Graves disease. CDR3 bases: TGTGCCAGCAGTTCCTGGGGGGGGAACACTGAAGCTTTCTTT. It encodes CASSSWGGNTEAFF.